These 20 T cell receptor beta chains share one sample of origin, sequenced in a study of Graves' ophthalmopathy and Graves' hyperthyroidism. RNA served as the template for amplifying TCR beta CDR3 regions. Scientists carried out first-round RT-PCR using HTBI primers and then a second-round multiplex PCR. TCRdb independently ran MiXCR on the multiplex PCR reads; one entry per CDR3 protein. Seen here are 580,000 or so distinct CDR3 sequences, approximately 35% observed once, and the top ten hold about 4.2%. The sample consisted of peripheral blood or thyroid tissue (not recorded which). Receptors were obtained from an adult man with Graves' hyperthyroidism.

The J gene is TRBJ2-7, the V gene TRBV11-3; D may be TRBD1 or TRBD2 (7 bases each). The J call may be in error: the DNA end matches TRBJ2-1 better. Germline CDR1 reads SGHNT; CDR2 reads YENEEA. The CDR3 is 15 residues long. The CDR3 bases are TGTGCCAGCAGCCCAGGGGGGGGACTATCAAATGAGCAGTTCTTC. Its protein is CASSPGGGLSNEQFF.

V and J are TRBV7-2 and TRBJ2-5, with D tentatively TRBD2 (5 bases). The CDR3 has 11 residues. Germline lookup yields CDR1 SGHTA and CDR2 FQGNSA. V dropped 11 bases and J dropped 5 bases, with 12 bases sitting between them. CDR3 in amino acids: CALLAPETQYF. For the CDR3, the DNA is TGTGCCCTCCTAGCTCCCGAGACCCAGTACTTC.

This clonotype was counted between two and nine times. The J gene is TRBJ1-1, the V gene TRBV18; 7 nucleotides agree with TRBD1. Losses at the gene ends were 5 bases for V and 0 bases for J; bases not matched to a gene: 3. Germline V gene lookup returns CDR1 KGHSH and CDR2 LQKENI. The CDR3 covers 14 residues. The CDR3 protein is CASSATGLNTEAFF. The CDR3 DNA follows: TGTGCCAGCTCAGCGACAGGGCTGAACACTGAAGCTTTCTTT.

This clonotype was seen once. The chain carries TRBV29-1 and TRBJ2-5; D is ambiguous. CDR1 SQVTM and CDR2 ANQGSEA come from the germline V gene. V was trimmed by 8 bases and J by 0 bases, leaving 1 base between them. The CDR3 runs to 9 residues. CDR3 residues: CSYQETQYF. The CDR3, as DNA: TGCAGCTACCAAGAGACCCAGTACTTC.

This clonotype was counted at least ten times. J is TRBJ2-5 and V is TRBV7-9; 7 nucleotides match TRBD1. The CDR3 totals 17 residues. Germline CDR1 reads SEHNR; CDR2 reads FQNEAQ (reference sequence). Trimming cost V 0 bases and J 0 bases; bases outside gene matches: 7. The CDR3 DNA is TGTGCCAGCAGCTTAGCCTCTCCGGGACAGCACCAAGAGACCCAGTACTTC. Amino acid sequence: CASSLASPGQHQETQYF.

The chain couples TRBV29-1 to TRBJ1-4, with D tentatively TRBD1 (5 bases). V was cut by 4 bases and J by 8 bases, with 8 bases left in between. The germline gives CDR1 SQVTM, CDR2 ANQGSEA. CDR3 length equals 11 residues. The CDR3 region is CSVGAGEKLFF. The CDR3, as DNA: TGCAGCGTTGGGGCAGGGGAAAAACTGTTTTTT.

Written as DNA, the CDR3 is TGTGCCAGCAGTTTATCCAGGGATGGCAATCAGCCCCAGCATTTT. Translating gives CASSLSRDGNQPQHF. The gene calls are TRBV27 and TRBJ1-5; weak D call: TRBD1 (5 bases). V shed 0 bases and J shed 2 bases, with 8 bases lying between them. Germline V CDR1 and CDR2: MNHEY, SMNVEV (reference sequence). This CDR3 contains 15 residues.

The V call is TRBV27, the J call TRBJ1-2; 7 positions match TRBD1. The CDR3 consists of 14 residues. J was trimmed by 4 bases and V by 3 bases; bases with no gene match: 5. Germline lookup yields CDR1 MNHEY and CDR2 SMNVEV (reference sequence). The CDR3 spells CASSLGDSFYGYTF. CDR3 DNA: TGTGCCAGCAGTTTGGGGGACAGCTTCTATGGCTACACCTTC.

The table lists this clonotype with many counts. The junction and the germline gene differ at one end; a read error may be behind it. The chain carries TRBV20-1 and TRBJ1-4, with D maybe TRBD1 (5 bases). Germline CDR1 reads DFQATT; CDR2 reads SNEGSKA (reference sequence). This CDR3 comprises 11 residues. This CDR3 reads CSAREGEKLFF. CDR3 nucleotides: TGCAGTGCTCGAGAGGGGGAAAAACTGTTTTTT.

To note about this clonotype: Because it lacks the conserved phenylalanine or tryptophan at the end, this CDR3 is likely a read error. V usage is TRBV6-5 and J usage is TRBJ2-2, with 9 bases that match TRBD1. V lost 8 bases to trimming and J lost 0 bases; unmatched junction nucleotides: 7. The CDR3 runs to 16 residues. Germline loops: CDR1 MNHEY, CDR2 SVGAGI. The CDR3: CASGLTGGANTGELFS. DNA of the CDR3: TGTGCCAGCGGGTTGACAGGGGGTGCGAACACCGGGGAGCTGTTTTCT.

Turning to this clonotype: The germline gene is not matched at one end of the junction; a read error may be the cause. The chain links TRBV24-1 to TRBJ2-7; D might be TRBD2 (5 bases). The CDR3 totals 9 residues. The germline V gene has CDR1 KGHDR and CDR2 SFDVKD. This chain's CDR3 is CATSSVRDF. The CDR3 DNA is TGTGCCACCAGTAGCGTGCGGGACTTC.

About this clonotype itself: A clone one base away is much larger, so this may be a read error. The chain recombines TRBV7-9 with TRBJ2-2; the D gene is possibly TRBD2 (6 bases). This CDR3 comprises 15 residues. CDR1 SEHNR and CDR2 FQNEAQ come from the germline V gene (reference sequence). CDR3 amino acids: CTSRKSGPNTGELFF. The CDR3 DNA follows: TGTACCAGCAGAAAAAGCGGGCCGAACACCGGGGAGCTGTTTTTT.

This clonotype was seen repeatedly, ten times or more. Here the CDR3 DNA reads TGTGCCATCACTCGTGACTCTGGAAACACCATATATTTT. Residues: CAITRDSGNTIYF. The J gene is TRBJ1-3, the V gene TRBV10-3, with D uncertain. CDR3 length: 13 amino acids. Germline values: CDR1 ENHRY, CDR2 SYGVKD. Trimming shortened V by 7 bases and J by 0 bases, and 7 bases separated the two germline ends.

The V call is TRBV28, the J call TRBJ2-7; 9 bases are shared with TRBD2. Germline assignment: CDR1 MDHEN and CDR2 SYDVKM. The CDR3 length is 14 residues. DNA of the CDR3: TGTGCTAGGGCAACTAGCGGGCACTCCTACGAGCAGTACTTC. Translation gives CARATSGHSYEQYF.

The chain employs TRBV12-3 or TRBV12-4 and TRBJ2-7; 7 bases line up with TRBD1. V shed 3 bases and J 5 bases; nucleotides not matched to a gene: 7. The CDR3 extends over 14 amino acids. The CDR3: CASSFEYRGDEQYF. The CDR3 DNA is TGTGCCAGCAGTTTCGAATACAGGGGTGACGAGCAGTACTTC.

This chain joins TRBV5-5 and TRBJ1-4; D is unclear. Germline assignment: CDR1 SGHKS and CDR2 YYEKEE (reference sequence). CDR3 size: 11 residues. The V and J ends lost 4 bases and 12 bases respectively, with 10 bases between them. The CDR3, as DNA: TGTGCCAGCAGCAAGGAGCCGGAACTGTTTTTT. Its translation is CASSKEPELFF.

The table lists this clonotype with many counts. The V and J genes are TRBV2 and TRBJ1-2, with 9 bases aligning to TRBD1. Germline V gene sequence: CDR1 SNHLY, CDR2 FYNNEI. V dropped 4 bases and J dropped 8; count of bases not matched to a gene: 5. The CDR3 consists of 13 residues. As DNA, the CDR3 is TGTGCCAGCAGTGTGGGACAGGGCGACGGCTACACCTTC. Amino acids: CASSVGQGDGYTF.

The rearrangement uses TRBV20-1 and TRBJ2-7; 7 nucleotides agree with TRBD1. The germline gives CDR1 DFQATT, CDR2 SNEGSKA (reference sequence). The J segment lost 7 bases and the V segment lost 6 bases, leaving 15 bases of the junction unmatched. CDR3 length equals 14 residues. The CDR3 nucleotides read TGCAGTGCGCCTCGACAGGGAGAAACGGATGAGCAGTACTTC. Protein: CSAPRQGETDEQYF.

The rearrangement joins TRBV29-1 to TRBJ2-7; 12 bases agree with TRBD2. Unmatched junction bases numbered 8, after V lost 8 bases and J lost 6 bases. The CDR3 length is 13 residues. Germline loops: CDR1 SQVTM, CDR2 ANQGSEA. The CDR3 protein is CSSPSGRASEQYF. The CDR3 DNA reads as TGCAGCTCGCCTAGCGGGAGGGCGTCCGAGCAGTACTTC.

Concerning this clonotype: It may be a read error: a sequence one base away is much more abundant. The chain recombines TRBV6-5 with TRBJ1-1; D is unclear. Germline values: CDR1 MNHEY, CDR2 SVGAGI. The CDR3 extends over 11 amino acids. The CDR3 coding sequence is TGTGCCAGCAGTTATCGACGTGAAGCTTCCTTT. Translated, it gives CASSYRREASF.